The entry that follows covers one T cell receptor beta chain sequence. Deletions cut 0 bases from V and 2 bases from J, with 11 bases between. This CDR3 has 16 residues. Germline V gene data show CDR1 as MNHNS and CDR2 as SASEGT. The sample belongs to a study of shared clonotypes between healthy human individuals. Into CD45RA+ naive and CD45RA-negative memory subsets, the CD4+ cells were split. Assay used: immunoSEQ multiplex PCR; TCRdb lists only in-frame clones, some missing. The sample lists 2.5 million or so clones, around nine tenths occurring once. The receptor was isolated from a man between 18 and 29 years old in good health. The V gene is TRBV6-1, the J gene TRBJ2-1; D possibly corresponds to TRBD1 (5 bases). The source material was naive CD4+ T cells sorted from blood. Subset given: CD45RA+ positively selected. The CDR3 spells CASSEAAGWTYNEQFF. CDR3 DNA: TGTGCCAGCAGTGAAGCGGCAGGGTGGACCTACAATGAGCAGTTCTTC.